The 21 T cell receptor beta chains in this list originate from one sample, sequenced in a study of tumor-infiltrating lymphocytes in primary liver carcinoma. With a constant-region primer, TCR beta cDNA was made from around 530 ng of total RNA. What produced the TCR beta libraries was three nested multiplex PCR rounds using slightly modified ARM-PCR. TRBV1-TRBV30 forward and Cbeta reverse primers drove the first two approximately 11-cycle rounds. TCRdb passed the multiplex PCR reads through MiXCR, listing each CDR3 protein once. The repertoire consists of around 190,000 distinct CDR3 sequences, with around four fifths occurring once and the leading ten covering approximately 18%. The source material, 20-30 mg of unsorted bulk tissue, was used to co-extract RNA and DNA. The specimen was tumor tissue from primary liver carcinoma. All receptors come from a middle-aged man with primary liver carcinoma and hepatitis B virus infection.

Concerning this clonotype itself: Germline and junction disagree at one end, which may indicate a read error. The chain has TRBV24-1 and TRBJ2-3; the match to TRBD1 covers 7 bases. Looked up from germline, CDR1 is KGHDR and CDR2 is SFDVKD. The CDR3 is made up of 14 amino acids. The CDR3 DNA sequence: TGTGCTACCAGTGACCGGGACAGCCCCATTAGGCAGTATTTT. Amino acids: CATSDRDSPIRQYF.

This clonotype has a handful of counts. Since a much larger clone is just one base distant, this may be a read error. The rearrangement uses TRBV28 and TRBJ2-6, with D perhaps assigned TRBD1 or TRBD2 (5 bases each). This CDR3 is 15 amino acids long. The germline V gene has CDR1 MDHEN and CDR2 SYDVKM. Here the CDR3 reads CVSHVGGSGANVLTF. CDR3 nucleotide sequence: TGTGTCAGCCATGTTGGGGGTTCTGGGGCCAACGTCCTGACTTTC.

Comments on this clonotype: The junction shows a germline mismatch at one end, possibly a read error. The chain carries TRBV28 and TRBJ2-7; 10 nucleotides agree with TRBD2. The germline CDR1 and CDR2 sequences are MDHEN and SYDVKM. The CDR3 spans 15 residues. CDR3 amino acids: CANSSRTSGIGEQYF. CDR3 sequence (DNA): TGTGCCAACAGTTCCCGGACTAGCGGTATCGGAGAACAGTACTTC.

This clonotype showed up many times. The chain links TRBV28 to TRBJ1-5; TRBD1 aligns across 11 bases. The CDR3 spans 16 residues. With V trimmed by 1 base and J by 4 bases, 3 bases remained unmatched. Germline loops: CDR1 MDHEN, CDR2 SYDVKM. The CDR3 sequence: CASSLFGDRGNQPQHF. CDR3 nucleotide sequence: TGTGCCAGCAGTTTATTTGGGGACAGGGGGAATCAGCCCCAGCATTTT.

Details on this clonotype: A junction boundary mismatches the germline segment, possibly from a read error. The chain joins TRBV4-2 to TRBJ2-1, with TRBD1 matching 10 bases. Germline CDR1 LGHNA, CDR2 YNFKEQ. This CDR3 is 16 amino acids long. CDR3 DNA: TGTGCCGGCAGCCACGCCGGGGGACAGGGGAACGATGAGCAGTTCTTT. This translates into CAGSHAGGQGNDEQFF.

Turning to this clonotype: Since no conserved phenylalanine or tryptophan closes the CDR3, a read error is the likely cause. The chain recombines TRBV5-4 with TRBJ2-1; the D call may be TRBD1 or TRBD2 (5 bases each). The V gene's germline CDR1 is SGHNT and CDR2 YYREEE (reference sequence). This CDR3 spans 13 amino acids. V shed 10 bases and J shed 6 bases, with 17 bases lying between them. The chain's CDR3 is CAATNRRPNEQFL. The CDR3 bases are TGTGCCGCGACTAACAGGAGACCCAATGAGCAGTTCCTC.

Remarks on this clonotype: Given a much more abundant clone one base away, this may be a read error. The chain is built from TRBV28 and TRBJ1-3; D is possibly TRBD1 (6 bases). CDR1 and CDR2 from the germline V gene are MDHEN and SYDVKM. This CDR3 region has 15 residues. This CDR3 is CASSPLTGTGNSIYF. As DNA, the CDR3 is TGTGCCAGCAGCCCTTTGACAGGAACTGGAAACAGCATATATTTT.

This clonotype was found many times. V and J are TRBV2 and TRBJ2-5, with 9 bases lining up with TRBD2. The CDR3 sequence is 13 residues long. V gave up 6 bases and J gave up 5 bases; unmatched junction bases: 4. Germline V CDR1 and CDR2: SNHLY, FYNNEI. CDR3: CASSGTSMETQYF. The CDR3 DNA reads TGTGCCAGCAGCGGGACTAGCATGGAGACCCAGTACTTC.

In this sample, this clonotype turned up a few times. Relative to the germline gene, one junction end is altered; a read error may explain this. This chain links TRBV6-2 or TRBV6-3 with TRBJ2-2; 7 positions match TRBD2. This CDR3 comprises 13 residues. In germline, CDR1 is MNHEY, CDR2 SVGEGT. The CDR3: CVSSWTRSGELFF. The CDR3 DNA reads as TGTGTCAGCAGCTGGACTAGATCCGGGGAGCTGTTTTTT.

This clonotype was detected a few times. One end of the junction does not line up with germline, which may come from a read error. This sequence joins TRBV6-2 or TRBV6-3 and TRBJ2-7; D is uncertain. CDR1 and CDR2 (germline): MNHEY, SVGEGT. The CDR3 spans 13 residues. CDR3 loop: CASGHEVPYEQYF. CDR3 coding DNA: TGTGCCAGCGGTCACGAGGTACCCTATGAGCAGTACTTC.

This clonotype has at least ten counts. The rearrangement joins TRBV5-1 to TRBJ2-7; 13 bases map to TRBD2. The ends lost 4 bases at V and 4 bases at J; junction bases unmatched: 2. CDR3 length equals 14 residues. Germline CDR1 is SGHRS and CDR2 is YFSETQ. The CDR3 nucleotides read TGCGCCAGCAGCCAGACTAGCGGGAGGTACGAGCAGTACTTC. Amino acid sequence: CASSQTSGRYEQYF. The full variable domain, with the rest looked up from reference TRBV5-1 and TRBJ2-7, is KAGVTQTPRYLIKTRGQQVTLSCSPISGHRSVSWYQQTPGQGLQFLFEYFSETQRNKGNFPGRFSGRQFSNSRSEMNVSTLELGDSALYLCASSQTSGRYEQYFGPGTRLTVT.

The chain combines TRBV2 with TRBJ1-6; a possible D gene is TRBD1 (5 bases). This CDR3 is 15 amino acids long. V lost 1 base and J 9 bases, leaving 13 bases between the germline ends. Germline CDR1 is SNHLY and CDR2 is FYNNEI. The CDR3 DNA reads TGTGCCAGCAGTGAAGTGGGTCAGGGAGGTTCACCCCTCCACTTT. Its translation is CASSEVGQGGSPLHF.

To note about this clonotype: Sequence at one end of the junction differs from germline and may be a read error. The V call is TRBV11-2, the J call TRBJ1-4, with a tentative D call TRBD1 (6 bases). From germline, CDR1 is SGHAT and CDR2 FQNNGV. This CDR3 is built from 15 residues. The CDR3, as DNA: TGTGCCAGCAGAAAGCTGGGGGCGGGAAATGAAGAACTGTTGTTT. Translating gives CASRKLGAGNEELLF.

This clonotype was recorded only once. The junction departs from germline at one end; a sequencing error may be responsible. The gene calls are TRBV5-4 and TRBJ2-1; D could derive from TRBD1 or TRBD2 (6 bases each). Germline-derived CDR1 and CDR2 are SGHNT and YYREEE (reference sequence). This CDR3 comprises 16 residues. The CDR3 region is CAISPGGGGYVNKQFF. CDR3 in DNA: TGTGCCATCAGCCCCGGCGGAGGGGGTTATGTGAATAAGCAGTTCTTC.

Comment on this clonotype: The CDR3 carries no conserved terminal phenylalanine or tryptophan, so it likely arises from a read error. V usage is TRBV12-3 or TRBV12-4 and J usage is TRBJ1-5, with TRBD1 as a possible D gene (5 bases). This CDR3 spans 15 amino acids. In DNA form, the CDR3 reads TGTGCCAGCACGCGGGGCACCGCATTAAATCAGGCCCAGCATTAT. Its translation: CASTRGTALNQAQHY.

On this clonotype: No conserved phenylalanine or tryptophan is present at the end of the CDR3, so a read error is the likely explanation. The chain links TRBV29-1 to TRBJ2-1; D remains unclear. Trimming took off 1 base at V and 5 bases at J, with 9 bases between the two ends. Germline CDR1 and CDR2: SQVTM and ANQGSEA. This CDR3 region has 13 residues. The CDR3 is CSVEGPANNEQFL. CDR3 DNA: TGCAGCGTTGAAGGGCCAGCGAACAATGAGCAGTTCCTA.

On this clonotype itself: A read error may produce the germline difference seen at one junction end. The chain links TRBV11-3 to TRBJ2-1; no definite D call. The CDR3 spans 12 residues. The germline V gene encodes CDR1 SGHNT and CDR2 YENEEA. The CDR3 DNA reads TGTGCCAGCTGCTTAAATGCCAATGAGCAATACTTC. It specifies CASCLNANEQYF.

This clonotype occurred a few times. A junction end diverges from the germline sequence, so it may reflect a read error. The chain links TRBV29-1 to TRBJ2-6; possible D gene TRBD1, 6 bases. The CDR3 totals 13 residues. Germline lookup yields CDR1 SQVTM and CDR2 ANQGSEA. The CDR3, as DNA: TGCAGCGTTACAGGGTCTGGGGCTAACGTCCTGACTTTC. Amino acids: CSVTGSGANVLTF.

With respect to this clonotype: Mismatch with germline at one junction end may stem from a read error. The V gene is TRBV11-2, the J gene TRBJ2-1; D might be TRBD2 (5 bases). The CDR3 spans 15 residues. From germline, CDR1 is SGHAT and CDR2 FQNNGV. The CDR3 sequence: CANSIDLASYNEQFF. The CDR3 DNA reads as TGTGCCAACAGCATAGATCTAGCCTCCTACAATGAGCAGTTCTTC.

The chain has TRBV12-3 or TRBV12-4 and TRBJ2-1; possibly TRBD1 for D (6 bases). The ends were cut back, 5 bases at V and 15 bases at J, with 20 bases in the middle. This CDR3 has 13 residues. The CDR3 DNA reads TGTGCCAGCAGTCACGGACAGAACAATGAGTCGTTCTTC. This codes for CASSHGQNNESFF.

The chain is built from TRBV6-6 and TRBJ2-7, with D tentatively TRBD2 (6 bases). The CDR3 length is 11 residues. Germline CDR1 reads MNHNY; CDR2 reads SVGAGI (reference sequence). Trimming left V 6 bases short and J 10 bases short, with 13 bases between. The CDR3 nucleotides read TGTGCCAGCAGCCAGGAGGGTGAACAGTACTTC. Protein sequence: CASSQEGEQYF.